The rows below give T cell receptor beta chains drawn from one sample of a study of beta chain features in type 1 diabetes. Clones were read by immunoSEQ multiplex PCR, and TCRdb kept only the in-frame ones, dropping some. The data show 620,000 or so clones, roughly 16% seen once. Sequencing was carried out using naive CD4+ T cells from blood. The origin of the receptors is a man younger than 35 in good health. Each CDR3 is given with its conserved first and last residue. The D gene is left open where the match is weak. Size tells how often a clone was seen (once, few, many) or the class of an expanded clone, and some rows leave it out.

TRBV4-3	-	-	TRBJ1-5	18	TGCGCCAGCAGCCAAGATCTAGATCCCAGGCTATTTAATCAGCCCCAGCATTTT	CASSQDLDPRLFNQPQHF
TRBV14	-	-	TRBJ1-1	12	TGTGCCAGCAGCCAAGTGGACTTGACAGCTTTCTTT	CASSQVDLTAFF
TRBV14	-	few	TRBJ2-3	16	TGTGCCAGCAGCCACAAACGAAGAGTTCGCACAGATACGCAGTATTTT	CASSHKRRVRTDTQYF
TRBV10-3	-	few	TRBJ2-7	18	TGTGCCATCAGTGAGGTTCTAGGGGTGACCGATGGGCCTAACGAGCAGTACTTC	CAISEVLGVTDGPNEQYF
TRBV25-1	TRBD1	few	TRBJ1-5	15	TGTGCCAGCAAGGCAGGGGGATATAGCAATCAGCCCCAGCATTTT	CASKAGGYSNQPQHF
TRBV2	TRBD1	-	TRBJ1-5	15	TGTGCCAGCAGTGAATTGGGACAGGTCGGGGGGCCCCAGCATTTT	CASSELGQVGGPQHF
TRBV2	TRBD1	few	TRBJ2-1	15	TGTGCCAGCAGTTTGGGACAGGGTGGGTACAATGAGCAGTTCTTC	CASSLGQGGYNEQFF
TRBV18	-	few	TRBJ1-1	14	TGTGCCAGCTCACCCCAGGGTTCAGAGACTGAAGCTTTCTTT	CASSPQGSETEAFF
TRBV30	-	-	TRBJ1-2	14	TGTGCCTGGAGCACGACGGGGATTAACTATGGCTACACCTTC	CAWSTTGINYGYTF
TRBV11-3	-	few	TRBJ2-2	14	TGTGCCAGCAGCGAGGTGTCCCGTGCCGGGGAGCTGTTTTTT	CASSEVSRAGELFF